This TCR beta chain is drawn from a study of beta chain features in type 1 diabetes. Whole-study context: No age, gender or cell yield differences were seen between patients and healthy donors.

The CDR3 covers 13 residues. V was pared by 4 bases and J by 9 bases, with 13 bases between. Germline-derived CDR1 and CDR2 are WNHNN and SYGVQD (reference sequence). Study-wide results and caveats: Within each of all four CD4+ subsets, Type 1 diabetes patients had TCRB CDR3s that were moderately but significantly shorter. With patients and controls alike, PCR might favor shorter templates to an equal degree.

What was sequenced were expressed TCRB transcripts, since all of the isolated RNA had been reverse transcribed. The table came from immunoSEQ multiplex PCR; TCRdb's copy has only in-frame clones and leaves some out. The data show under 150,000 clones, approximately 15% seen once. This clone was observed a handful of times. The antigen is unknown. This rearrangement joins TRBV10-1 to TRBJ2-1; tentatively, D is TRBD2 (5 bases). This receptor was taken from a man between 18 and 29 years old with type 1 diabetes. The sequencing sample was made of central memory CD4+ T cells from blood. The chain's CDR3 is CASSGPEGGEQFF. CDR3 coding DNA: TGCGCCAGCAGTGGTCCCGAGGGCGGTGAGCAGTTCTTC.